The 10 T cell receptor beta chains below come from one sample, sequenced in a study of OX40 agonist ivuxolimab in advanced cancers. Library preparation employed the immunoSEQ multiplex PCR assay. TCRdb carries this immuneACCESS record with in-frame sequences only. Its versions omit some clonotypes, under half of them owing to an unresolved V gene in the studies checked, with the rest unexplained. The sample table records some 95,000 clones; about 83% of these occur just once. Under 0.55% of the sample comes from the top ten. The input for sequencing was CD4+ or CD8+ T cells sorted from blood, taken in a trial of the OX40 agonist ivuxolimab. The receptor set was obtained from an adult with an advanced solid tumor such as melanoma, head and neck, liver or kidney cancer.

The chain has TRBV5-1 and TRBJ1-3; tentative D call: TRBD1 (5 bases). The ends were cut back, 2 bases at V and 0 bases at J, with 12 bases in the middle. CDR3 length equals 16 residues. Germline CDR1 SGHRS, CDR2 YFSETQ. Here the CDR3 DNA reads TGCGCCAGCAGCTTAGGCGAAGGGGCCTCTGGAAACACCATATATTTT. It translates to CASSLGEGASGNTIYF.

The rearrangement joins TRBV7-2 to TRBJ2-7, with D unclear. With 3 bases removed from V and 2 bases from J, the gap between germline ends came to 11 bases. The CDR3 has 14 amino acids. Germline lookup yields CDR1 SGHTA and CDR2 FQGNSA. The CDR3 region is CASSFTEGPYEQYF. The CDR3 nucleotides read TGTGCCAGCAGCTTTACCGAAGGGCCCTACGAGCAGTACTTC.

This chain connects TRBV12-5 to TRBJ1-1; 10 bases are shared with TRBD1. V shed 4 bases and J 6 bases; nucleotides not matched to a gene: 5. CDR1 is LGHNT, CDR2 FRNRAP, per germline. There are 14 residues in the CDR3. The CDR3 DNA follows: TGTGCTAGTGGTTATGACAGGGGGCCCTCTGAAGCTTTCTTT. Translated: CASGYDRGPSEAFF.

The chain couples TRBV6-1 to TRBJ2-5; D is unresolved. Germline V gene lookup returns CDR1 MNHNS and CDR2 SASEGT. The CDR3 sequence is 13 residues long. Trimming took 5 bases from V and 1 from J, leaving 8 bases between them. CDR3 loop: CASSSQLQETQYF. The CDR3 DNA follows: TGTGCCAGCAGTAGTCAGCTCCAAGAGACCCAGTACTTC.

V is TRBV21-1 and J is TRBJ1-2; the table assigns TRBD1, which was not confirmed against the DNA. TRBV21-1 counts as a pseudogene. This CDR3 comprises 15 residues. The CDR3 here is CASRDRIWLNYGYTF. The CDR3 DNA reads TGTGCCAGCAGGGACAGGATTTGGCTTAACTATGGCTACACCTTC.

The J gene is TRBJ2-5, the V gene TRBV7-9; unclear D gene. This CDR3 region has 11 residues. The germline V and J ends were trimmed by 5 bases and 5 bases, with 6 bases remaining between them. CDR1 and CDR2 (germline): SEHNR, FQNEAQ (reference sequence). The DNA of the CDR3 is TGTGCCAGCAGCCCCGTCGAGACCCAGTACTTC. Protein: CASSPVETQYF.

The chain couples TRBV9 to TRBJ2-1; D perhaps matches TRBD2 (7 bases). The ends were cut back, 4 bases at V and 6 bases at J, with 23 bases in the middle. This CDR3 contains 17 residues. Germline V gene sequence: CDR1 SGDLS, CDR2 YYNGEE. The CDR3 here is CASSPRTSGGARNEQFF. CDR3 bases: TGTGCCAGCAGCCCCCGGACTAGTGGGGGGGCCCGCAATGAGCAGTTCTTC.

The rearrangement uses TRBV11-1 and TRBJ2-3, with TRBD2 identical over 8 bases. The germline V gene encodes CDR1 SGHAT and CDR2 FQDESV (reference sequence). The CDR3 contains 13 residues. The junction had 3 bases not matched to a gene; V was cut back by 0 bases and J by 10 bases. In DNA, the CDR3 is TGTGCCAGCAGCTTAGCGGCCGGGAGGGCGCAGTATTTT. It yields the protein CASSLAAGRAQYF.

The DNA of the CDR3 is TGCAGCGGTTTGGTAGATTTGAACACTGAAGCTTTCTTT. Translation gives CSGLVDLNTEAFF. The chain uses TRBV29-1 and TRBJ1-1; D call uncertain. The V end was cut by 7 bases, the J end by 0 bases, with 12 bases between. The CDR3 consists of 13 residues. The V gene's germline CDR1 is SQVTM and CDR2 ANQGSEA.

The chain employs TRBV2 and TRBJ2-7; 9 nucleotides agree with TRBD1. The trim removed 6 bases at V and 0 bases at J, leaving 9 bases unmatched. CDR1 is SNHLY, CDR2 FYNNEI, per germline. CDR3 size: 16 residues. The CDR3, as DNA: TGTGCCAGCAGGCCTAGACAGGGGGTTGGCTCCTACGAGCAGTACTTC. Protein product: CASRPRQGVGSYEQYF.